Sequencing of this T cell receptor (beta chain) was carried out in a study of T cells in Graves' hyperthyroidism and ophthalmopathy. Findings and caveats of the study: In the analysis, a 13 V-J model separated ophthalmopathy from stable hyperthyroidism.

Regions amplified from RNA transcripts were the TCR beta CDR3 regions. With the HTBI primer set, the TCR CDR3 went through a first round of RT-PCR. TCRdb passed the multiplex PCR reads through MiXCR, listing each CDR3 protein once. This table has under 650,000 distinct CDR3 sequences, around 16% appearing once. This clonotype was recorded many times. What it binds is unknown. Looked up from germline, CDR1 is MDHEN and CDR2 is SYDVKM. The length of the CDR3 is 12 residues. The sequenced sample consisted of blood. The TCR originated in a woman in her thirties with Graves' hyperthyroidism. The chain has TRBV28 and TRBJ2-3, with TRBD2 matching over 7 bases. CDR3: CGSRGDTDTQYF. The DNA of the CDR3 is TGTGGTTCCCGGGGGGACACAGATACGCAGTATTTT.